One and the same sample provided the 7 T cell receptor beta chains below, sequenced in a study of T-cell reconstitution after alpha-beta-depleted transplantation in children. A TCRbeta library incorporating unique molecular identifiers was prepared. One entry per CDR3 protein, called by TCRdb with MiXCR from the PCR reads. The data contain 250,000 or so distinct CDR3 sequences, 20% to 30% of them singletons. Here the sequenced sample was PBMCs, mostly from graft donor cells, taken 360 days after TCRalphabeta/CD19-depleted stem cell transplant. The receptors were sampled from a female patient under 10 years old who had a stem cell transplant for congenital amegakaryocytic thrombocytopenia, so the T cells may come from the graft donor.

This chain links TRBV12-3 or TRBV12-4 with TRBJ2-7, with D maybe TRBD1 (5 bases). This CDR3 is 12 amino acids long. V gave up 5 bases and J gave up 1 base, with 6 bases separating them. The CDR3 region has the DNA TGTGCCAGCAGTAGACAGTCCTACGAGCAGTACTTC. This gives the protein CASSRQSYEQYF.

The J gene is TRBJ1-1, the V gene TRBV6-1; D gene uncertain. The V end lost 0 bases, the J end lost 1 base, and 18 bases lay between the germline ends. The CDR3 is made up of 18 amino acids. The germline V gene has CDR1 MNHNS and CDR2 SASEGT. The CDR3 DNA sequence: TGTGCCAGCAGTGAAGCGGGCGCAGCACTCCAAACGAACACTGAAGCTTTCTTT. It translates to CASSEAGAALQTNTEAFF.

In this sample, this clonotype turned up a few times. This sequence joins TRBV3-1 and TRBJ2-7; D perhaps matches TRBD2 (6 bases). The CDR3 covers 19 residues. The ends were cut back, 2 bases at V and 5 bases at J, with 28 bases in the middle. CDR1 and CDR2 from the germline V gene are LGHDT and YNNKEL (reference sequence). CDR3 coding DNA: TGTGCCAGCAGCCAATGGCTCGTGGTCACGGGAGATAGATGGAACGAGCAGTACTTC. Its translation: CASSQWLVVTGDRWNEQYF.

Concerning this clonotype: One junction end disagrees with the germline gene, perhaps due to a read error. The chain uses TRBV30 and TRBJ2-3, with 12 positions matching TRBD2. Germline V lookup: CDR1 GTSNPN, CDR2 SVGIG (reference sequence). The CDR3 is made up of 17 amino acids. This CDR3 is CAGRLAGDSGGTDTQYF. DNA of the CDR3: TGTGCCGGGAGACTAGCGGGAGATTCCGGGGGCACAGATACGCAGTATTTT. The complete variable domain, with remaining parts taken from reference TRBV30 and TRBJ2-3, reads SQTIHQWPATLVQPVGSPLSLECTVEGTSNPNLYWYRQAAGRGLQLLFYSVGIGQISSEVPQNLSASRPQDRQFILSSKKLLLSDSGFYLCAGRLAGDSGGTDTQYFGPGTRLTVL.

This sequence joins TRBV7-6 and TRBJ2-2, with 7 bases identical to TRBD2. The CDR3 runs to 16 residues. Germline CDR1 is SGHVS and CDR2 is FNYEAQ. V dropped 0 bases and J dropped 2; count of bases not matched to a gene: 3. DNA for the CDR3: TGTGCCAGCAGCTTAGCAGCTAGCGGAAACACCGGGGAGCTGTTTTTT. Amino acid sequence: CASSLAASGNTGELFF. The variable domain in full, completed from reference TRBV7-6 and TRBJ2-2, reads GAGVSQSPRYKVTKRGQDVALRCDPISGHVSLYWYRQALGQGPEFLTYFNYEAQQDKSGLPNDRFSAERPEGSISTLTIQRTEQRDSAMYRCASSLAASGNTGELFFGEGSRLTVL.

A note on this clonotype: As the CDR3 is not closed by the conserved phenylalanine or tryptophan, this likely results from a read error. V is TRBV28 and J is TRBJ2-1; D possibly corresponds to TRBD2 (6 bases). CDR1 and CDR2 (germline): MDHEN, SYDVKM. The V and J ends lost 3 bases and 5 bases respectively, with 11 bases between them. This CDR3 region has 14 residues. The CDR3 protein is CASSFIGGDNEQFL. The CDR3, as DNA: TGTGCCAGCAGTTTCATCGGGGGAGACAATGAGCAGTTCTTG.

This clonotype was counted between two and nine times. The chain has TRBV18 and TRBJ1-1, with TRBD1 identical over 7 bases. Trimming at V came to 3 bases and at J to 0 bases, leaving 4 bases not matched to a gene. Germline loops: CDR1 KGHSH, CDR2 LQKENI. This CDR3 region has 15 residues. This CDR3 reads CASSPTDRMNTEAFF. The CDR3 nucleotides read TGTGCCAGCTCACCGACGGACAGGATGAACACTGAAGCTTTCTTT.